These T cell receptor beta chains were read from a single sample in a study of cytomegalovirus exposure and HLA in healthy donors. Assay used: immunoSEQ multiplex PCR; TCRdb lists only in-frame clones, some missing. This table holds some 40,000 clones. Sequences were obtained from PBMCs. These receptors were collected from a human donor in good health. CDR3s include the opening cysteine and the closing phenylalanine or tryptophan. D genes are given only for firm matches.

V: TRBV27
J: TRBJ2-7
D: NA
CDR3: CASSRDFPYEQYF
DNA: TGTGCCAGCAGCCGGGACTTCCCCTACGAGCAGTACTTC

V: TRBV18
J: TRBJ1-1
D: TRBD1
CDR3: CASSPPGQGASSEAFF
DNA: TGTGCCAGCTCACCACCGGGACAGGGGGCGAGTAGTGAAGCTTTCTTT

V: TRBV5-1
J: TRBJ2-7
D: TRBD2
CDR3: CASHGGGAKGKNYEQYF
DNA: TGCGCCAGCCACGGGGGGGGCGCAAAGGGAAAAAACTACGAGCAGTACTTC

V: TRBV7-7
J: TRBJ1-1
D: NA
CDR3: CASSLEVRTEAFF
DNA: TGTGCTAGCAGCTTAGAAGTCCGGACTGAAGCTTTCTTT

V: TRBV6-5
J: TRBJ1-1
D: NA
CDR3: CASSSPGVNTEAFF
DNA: TGTGCCAGCAGTTCCCCCGGGGTAAACACTGAAGCTTTCTTT

V: TRBV19
J: TRBJ1-1
D: TRBD1
CDR3: CASILGGTANTEAFF
DNA: TGTGCCAGTATCCTAGGGGGGACAGCGAACACTGAAGCTTTCTTT

V: TRBV5-1
J: TRBJ1-3
D: NA
CDR3: CASSFDKPGNTIYF
DNA: TGCGCCAGCAGCTTTGACAAACCTGGAAACACCATATATTTT

V: TRBV30
J: TRBJ2-7
D: TRBD1
CDR3: CAWSFTGDEQYF
DNA: TGTGCCTGGAGTTTTACAGGGGACGAGCAGTACTTC

V: TRBV28
J: TRBJ1-1
D: NA
CDR3: CASSSEQQLMGNTEAFF
DNA: TGTGCCAGCAGTTCAGAACAACAGCTAATGGGGAACACTGAAGCTTTCTTT

V: TRBV18
J: TRBJ2-1
D: NA
CDR3: CASSVQEYYNEQFF
DNA: TGTGCCAGCTCAGTACAGGAATACTACAATGAGCAGTTCTTC